Here is one T cell receptor beta chain with its context. Its antigen is not identified. CDR1 and CDR2 (germline): SQVTM, ANQGSEA. Trimming shortened V by 6 bases and J by 2 bases, and 14 bases separated the two germline ends. The CDR3 consists of 14 residues. Several immunoSEQ plates received, in even portions, the genomic DNA of each subset. The assay was immunoSEQ multiplex PCR, and TCRdb's table has in-frame clones only and misses some. The sample carries some 500,000 clones, almost 97% recorded once. The data were taken from a study of shared clonotypes between healthy human individuals. Study findings and constraints: Blood alone was sampled, and tissue repertoires likely differ.

Among the donors, all were Caucasian adults who lived in Nashville, Tennessee. Material: naive CD4+ T cells sorted from blood. The subset is: CD45RA+ positively selected. The receptor comes from a woman aged 25 to 45 in good health. The genes are TRBV29-1 and TRBJ1-5, with D unresolved. DNA of the CDR3: TGCAGCGTGAGCCTGGCCGTTGGCAATCAGCCCCAGCATTTT. Its protein is CSVSLAVGNQPQHF.